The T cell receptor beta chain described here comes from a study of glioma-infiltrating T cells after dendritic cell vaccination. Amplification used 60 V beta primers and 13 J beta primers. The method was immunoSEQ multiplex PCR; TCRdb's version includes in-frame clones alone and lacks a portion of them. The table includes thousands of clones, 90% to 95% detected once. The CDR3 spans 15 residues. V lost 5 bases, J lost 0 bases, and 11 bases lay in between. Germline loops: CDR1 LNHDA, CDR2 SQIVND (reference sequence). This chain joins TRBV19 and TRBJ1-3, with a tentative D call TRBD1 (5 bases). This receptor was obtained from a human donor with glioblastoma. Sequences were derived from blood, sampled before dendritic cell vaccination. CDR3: CASSPQEFSGNTIYF. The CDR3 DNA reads TGTGCCAGTAGTCCACAGGAGTTCTCTGGAAACACCATATATTTT.